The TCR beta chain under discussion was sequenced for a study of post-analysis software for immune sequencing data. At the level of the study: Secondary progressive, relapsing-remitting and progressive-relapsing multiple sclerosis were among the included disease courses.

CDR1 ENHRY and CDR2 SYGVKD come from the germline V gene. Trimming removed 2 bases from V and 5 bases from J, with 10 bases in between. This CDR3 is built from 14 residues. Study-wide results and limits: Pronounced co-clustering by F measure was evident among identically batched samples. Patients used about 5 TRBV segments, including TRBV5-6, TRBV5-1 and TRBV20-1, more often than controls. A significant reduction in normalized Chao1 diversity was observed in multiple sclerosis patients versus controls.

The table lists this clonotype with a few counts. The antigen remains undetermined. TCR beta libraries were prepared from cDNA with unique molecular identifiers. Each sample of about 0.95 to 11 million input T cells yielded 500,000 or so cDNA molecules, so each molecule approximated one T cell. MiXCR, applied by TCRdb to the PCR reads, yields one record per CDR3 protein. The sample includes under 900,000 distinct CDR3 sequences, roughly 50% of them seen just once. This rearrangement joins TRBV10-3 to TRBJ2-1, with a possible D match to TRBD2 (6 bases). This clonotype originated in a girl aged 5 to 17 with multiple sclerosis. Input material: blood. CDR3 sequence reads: CAISERTTHNEQFF. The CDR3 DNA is TGTGCCATCAGTGAGAGGACTACCCACAATGAGCAGTTCTTC.